The clone carrying this T cell receptor beta chain has a count of ten or more. Antigen unknown. These data are taken from a study of regulatory T cells in long-lasting Graves disease. Library construction for TCR beta used iRepertoire HTBI primers and Arm-PCR of CDR3 regions. Authors' methods: Samples collectively showed fewer than 80 TRBV and some 14 TRBJ segments. Each CDR3 protein is one row after TCRdb ran MiXCR on the multiplex PCR reads. These V and J calls originate from TCRdb's pipeline instead of the authors' own analysis. The table lists fewer than 550,000 distinct CDR3 sequences, 16% of them singletons, with 23% in the top ten. The V end was cut by 3 bases, the J end by 4 bases, with 15 bases between. CDR3 length: 15 amino acids. Looked up from germline, CDR1 is LGHNA and CDR2 is YNFKEQ. Findings of the study overall: Favored usage of TRBV28, TRBJ1-2 and TRBJ2-5 was recorded in persistent disease. The persistent group shared 2,741 public clonotypes, more than the 950 to 1,000 shared by new patients.

Specified time point: newly diagnosed GD, antithyroid drugs for less than 3 months. Preparation of the TCR library used RNA extracted from PBMCs. Separately, the same data were catalogued under a study of T cells in Graves' hyperthyroidism and ophthalmopathy. That investigation notes: RT-PCR in the first round (using the HTBI primer set) targeted the TCR CDR3.

The genes are TRBV4-2 and TRBJ1-1, with D possibly being TRBD1 (6 bases). Specimen: peripheral blood mononuclear cells (PBMCs), collected at new diagnosis, from a patient treated with antithyroid drugs. The sequence was collected from a woman in her late teens or twenties with Graves disease. CDR3 DNA sequence: TGTGCCAGCAGCCAGCCAGGGGCGCAAGGCACTGAAGCTTTCTTT. As protein: CASSQPGAQGTEAFF.